The 29 T cell receptor beta chains given below trace back to one sample, sequenced in a study of blood T cell repertoires in COVID-19 (dated by TCRdb to between 2020 and 2021). Receptors were amplified or captured by the immunoSEQ multiplex PCR assay. Here the immuneACCESS table is served through TCRdb, limited to in-frame sequences with V and J called. Missing clones are a known gap in these copies; in checked studies unresolved V genes cover under half, and the rest lacks a known reason. The sample table lists about 220,000 clones, about 81% of them with a count of one. Roughly 5.5% of the sample comes from the top ten. Material for sequencing was peripheral blood. The receptors were sampled from a woman in her 70s with COVID-19, enrolled during active disease.

The chain combines TRBV5-1 with TRBJ2-5; D may be TRBD1 (6 bases). V was trimmed by 4 bases and J by 1 base, leaving 14 bases between them. The germline V gene encodes CDR1 SGHRS and CDR2 YFSETQ. The CDR3 spans 15 residues. CDR3 DNA sequence: TGCGCCAGCAGCCGTTTACCAGGGGCCCAAGAGACCCAGTACTTC. Its protein is CASSRLPGAQETQYF.

This clone was seen only once. The chain links TRBV25-1 to TRBJ1-1; D ambiguous. Germline V gene lookup returns CDR1 MGHDK and CDR2 SYGVNS. V was shortened by 4 bases and J by 5 bases, with 20 bases between the two germline ends. This CDR3 contains 16 residues. For the CDR3, the DNA is TGTGCCAGCAGTGGACAACTGGGCGCGGGGAGGACTGAAGCTTTCTTT. Its protein product is CASSGQLGAGRTEAFF.

V usage is TRBV3-1 (or the pseudogene TRBV3-2) and J usage is TRBJ1-6; TRBD1 matches 7 bases. From germline, CDR1 is LGHDT and CDR2 YNNKEL (reference sequence). The CDR3 length is 14 residues. V lost 5 bases to trimming and J lost 7 bases; unmatched junction nucleotides: 5. For the CDR3, the DNA is TGTGCCAGCAGCGGCCGGGACAGCAATTCACCCCTCCACTTT. Translation: CASSGRDSNSPLHF.

This chain links TRBV14 with TRBJ2-5; unclear D gene. CDR1 and CDR2 (germline): SGHDN, FVKESK. V lost 1 base and J lost 0, with 15 bases in between. The CDR3 has 17 residues. The CDR3 loop is CASSQVKTIKYQETQYF. The CDR3 nucleotides are TGTGCCAGCAGCCAAGTGAAAACAATAAAGTACCAAGAGACCCAGTACTTC.

This clone has a handful of counts. The rearrangement links TRBV2 to TRBJ2-7; D unclear. Germline V lookup: CDR1 SNHLY, CDR2 FYNNEI. This CDR3 region has 12 residues. Trimming left V 7 bases short and J 0 bases short, with 7 bases between. The CDR3 DNA reads as TGTGCCAGCACGTTCTCCTCCTACGAGCAGTACTTC. This encodes CASTFSSYEQYF.

This clone was picked up one time. The chain joins TRBV5-1 to TRBJ1-4; D call uncertain. Trimming left V 3 bases short and J 3 bases short, with 12 bases between. This CDR3 contains 15 residues. CDR1 and CDR2 from the germline V gene are SGHRS and YFSETQ. In DNA, the CDR3 is TGCGCCAGCAGCTCGTCAGTGGTTTCTAATGAAAAACTGTTTTTT. Amino acids: CASSSSVVSNEKLFF. Together with reference TRBV5-1 and TRBJ1-4, the CDR3 gives the full variable domain: KAGVTQTPRYLIKTRGQQVTLSCSPISGHRSVSWYQQTPGQGLQFLFEYFSETQRNKGNFPGRFSGRQFSNSRSEMNVSTLELGDSALYLCASSSSVVSNEKLFFGSGTQLSVL.

V gene TRBV27 combines with J gene TRBJ1-1; 8 nucleotides agree with TRBD1. The V segment lost 6 bases and the J segment 3 bases; nucleotides outside the gene matches: 6. From germline, CDR1 is MNHEY and CDR2 SMNVEV (reference sequence). CDR3 length equals 14 residues. Here the CDR3 DNA reads TGTGCCAGCAGGCAGACAGGGGTTTACACTGAAGCTTTCTTT. The encoded protein is CASRQTGVYTEAFF.

The chain combines TRBV7-9 with TRBJ2-7; D might be TRBD1 (6 bases). CDR1 SEHNR and CDR2 FQNEAQ come from the germline V gene (reference sequence). The CDR3 covers 14 residues. Trimming took 5 bases from V and 3 from J, leaving 14 bases between them. This CDR3 is CASSKGQTYYEQYF. The CDR3 bases are TGTGCCAGCAGCAAAGGACAGACATACTACGAGCAGTACTTC.

The genes are TRBV29-1 and TRBJ1-1, with D possibly being TRBD1 (5 bases). Germline assignment: CDR1 SQVTM and CDR2 ANQGSEA. The V and J ends lost 6 bases and 0 bases respectively, with 11 bases between them. The CDR3 consists of 13 residues. The CDR3 bases are TGCAGCGTCCTAAGGGGTTTGAACACTGAAGCTTTCTTT. Translating it yields CSVLRGLNTEAFF. The whole variable domain, remainder taken from reference TRBV29-1 and TRBJ1-1, is SAVISQKPSRDICQRGTSLTIQCQVDSQVTMMFWYRQQPGQSLTLIATANQGSEATYESGFVIDKFPISRPNLTFSTLTVSNMSPEDSSIYLCSVLRGLNTEAFFGQGTRLTVV.

The J gene is TRBJ2-1, the V gene TRBV19, with 8 bases identical to TRBD1. This CDR3 has 15 amino acids. The V gene end was trimmed by 3 bases and the J gene end by 9 bases; junction bases not matched to a gene: 10. Per the germline V gene, CDR1 is LNHDA and CDR2 is SQIVND (reference sequence). The CDR3 DNA reads TGTGCCAGTAGTATCGGGACAGGCCGGTCGGCTGAGCAGTTCTTC. Its protein is CASSIGTGRSAEQFF.

V gene TRBV30 combines with J gene TRBJ1-2; possible D gene TRBD1, 5 bases. Trimming cost V 0 bases and J 2 bases, with 16 bases left between them. CDR1 GTSNPN and CDR2 SVGIG come from the germline V gene (reference sequence). The CDR3 spans 16 residues. The CDR3 nucleotides read TGTGCCTGGAGTGTAAGATCTGGAGGGGCCAACTATGGCTACACCTTC. Its translation is CAWSVRSGGANYGYTF.

This chain connects TRBV7-2 to TRBJ1-1, with D unresolved. This CDR3 comprises 15 residues. The V gene lost 3 bases and the J gene lost 2 bases, with 13 bases spanning the gap. Germline V gene data show CDR1 as SGHTA and CDR2 as FQGNSA. The CDR3 loop reads CASSFFSVVNTEAFF. The DNA of the CDR3 is TGTGCCAGCAGCTTCTTTTCAGTGGTAAACACTGAAGCTTTCTTT.

The rearrangement uses TRBV6-6 and TRBJ1-2, with TRBD1 as a possible D gene (6 bases). This CDR3 has 12 residues. The V end was cut by 6 bases, the J end by 3 bases, with 8 bases between. CDR1 is MNHNY, CDR2 SVGAGI, per germline (reference sequence). The CDR3, as DNA: TGTGCCAGCAGAAGACAGGACTATGGCTACACCTTC. It is translated as CASRRQDYGYTF.

The chain has TRBV10-3 and TRBJ2-1; D is ambiguous. V was cut by 3 bases and J by 6 bases, with 9 bases left in between. CDR3 length equals 13 residues. The germline gives CDR1 ENHRY, CDR2 SYGVKD. This chain's CDR3 is CAISDAQFNEQFF. In nucleotides, the CDR3 is TGTGCCATCAGTGATGCACAGTTCAATGAGCAGTTCTTC.

This clone appeared once. The chain is built from TRBV6-6 and TRBJ2-6; 13 bases map to TRBD2. The CDR3 length is 18 residues. Looked up from germline, CDR1 is MNHNY and CDR2 is SVGAGI (reference sequence). V gave up 7 bases and J gave up 2 bases; unmatched junction bases: 8. The CDR3: CASIRRLAGGAGANVLTF. CDR3 in DNA: TGTGCCAGCATTCGTAGACTAGCGGGAGGCGCTGGGGCCAACGTCCTGACTTTC.

This clone is a singleton in its sample. The chain recombines TRBV24-1 with TRBJ2-7; possibly TRBD2 for D (6 bases). CDR3 length: 15 residues. V lost 3 bases to trimming and J lost 1 base, with 12 bases between them. Looked up from germline, CDR1 is KGHDR and CDR2 is SFDVKD. CDR3 sequence (DNA): TGTGCCACCAGTGATCGGCCGACTAGATCCTACGAGCAGTACTTC. Translating gives CATSDRPTRSYEQYF.

This chain connects TRBV14 to TRBJ1-2, with D uncertain. Germline CDR1 SGHDN, CDR2 FVKESK. The V and J ends lost 3 bases and 4 bases respectively, with 9 bases between them. The CDR3 has 13 amino acids. The CDR3 DNA is TGTGCCAGCAGCCAGCTACGGGGCTATGGCTACACCTTC. Translation gives CASSQLRGYGYTF.

The V call is TRBV15, the J call TRBJ2-3; 7 bases agree with TRBD1. The CDR3 loop spans 16 amino acids. Germline V lookup: CDR1 LNHNV, CDR2 YYDKDF (reference sequence). J gave up 0 bases and V 3 bases, and 6 bases lay outside the gene matches. The CDR3 DNA reads as TGTGCCACCAGCAGGGGGACAGCAATTAGCACAGATACGCAGTATTTT. Protein sequence: CATSRGTAISTDTQYF.

This chain links TRBV5-5 with TRBJ2-7; 7 nucleotides match TRBD1. The CDR3 has 16 amino acids. The V segment lost 0 bases and the J segment 5 bases; nucleotides outside the gene matches: 11. The germline CDR1 and CDR2 sequences are SGHKS and YYEKEE (reference sequence). Here the CDR3 DNA reads TGTGCCAGCAGCTTGGCCGCGGACAGGCGACCCCACGAGCAGTACTTC. Translated: CASSLAADRRPHEQYF.

V and J are TRBV19 and TRBJ1-5; D call uncertain. Germline V CDR1 and CDR2: LNHDA, SQIVND (reference sequence). This CDR3 has 15 residues. The V and J ends lost 0 bases and 7 bases respectively, with 13 bases between them. The CDR3 DNA reads as TGTGCCAGTAGTATAGATCAGGAGGGTTTACAGCCCCAGCATTTT. This codes for CASSIDQEGLQPQHF. The variable domain in full, with the rest retrieved from reference TRBV19 and TRBJ1-5, is DGGITQSPKYLFRKEGQNVTLSCEQNLNHDAMYWYRQDPGQGLRLIYYSQIVNDFQKGDIAEGYSVSREKKESFPLTVTSAQKNPTAFYLCASSIDQEGLQPQHFGDGTRLSIL.

The rearrangement uses TRBV19 and TRBJ2-2, with 10 positions matching TRBD1. The V and J ends lost 5 bases and 5 bases, in that order; junction bases with no gene match: 5. The CDR3 length is 15 residues. Germline CDR1 and CDR2: LNHDA and SQIVND (reference sequence). In nucleotides, the CDR3 is TGTGCCAGTAGTGCGGGACAGGGGTGGACCGGGGAGCTGTTTTTT. Its protein product is CASSAGQGWTGELFF.

The chain combines TRBV9 with TRBJ2-7; TRBD2 agrees at 7 bases. The CDR3 totals 15 residues. V lost 4 bases, J lost 0 bases, and 7 bases stayed unmatched. Germline-derived CDR1 and CDR2 are SGDLS and YYNGEE. The CDR3 sequence: CASSPTSLSSYEQYF. The CDR3 DNA follows: TGTGCCAGCAGCCCGACTAGCCTGAGCTCCTACGAGCAGTACTTC.

The chain combines TRBV5-1 with TRBJ1-3; 7 nucleotides match TRBD1. The CDR3 sequence is 17 residues long. Trimming removed 0 bases from V and 3 bases from J; junction bases left unmatched: 9. Germline loops: CDR1 SGHRS, CDR2 YFSETQ. This chain's CDR3 is CASSLDGEGARGNTIYF. As DNA, the CDR3 is TGCGCCAGCAGCTTGGATGGAGAGGGGGCGCGTGGAAACACCATATATTTT.

The chain couples TRBV19 to TRBJ1-1; 8 bases map to TRBD1. V shed 3 bases, J shed 0 bases, and the junction held 3 bases outside the gene matches. Germline CDR1 and CDR2: LNHDA and SQIVND (reference sequence). CDR3 length equals 15 residues. The CDR3 protein is CASSITGGMNTEAFF. The CDR3 bases are TGTGCCAGTAGTATTACAGGGGGTATGAACACTGAAGCTTTCTTT. Supplemented by reference TRBV19 and TRBJ1-1, the full variable domain reads DGGITQSPKYLFRKEGQNVTLSCEQNLNHDAMYWYRQDPGQGLRLIYYSQIVNDFQKGDIAEGYSVSREKKESFPLTVTSAQKNPTAFYLCASSITGGMNTEAFFGQGTRLTVV.

The J gene is TRBJ2-2, the V gene TRBV30; 7 bases map to TRBD1. V was clipped by 6 bases and J by 2 bases; unmatched bases: 9. This CDR3 comprises 15 residues. Per germline, CDR1 GTSNPN and CDR2 SVGIG (reference sequence). CDR3: CACPPGQRNTGELFF. The CDR3, as DNA: TGTGCCTGTCCTCCGGGACAGAGAAACACCGGGGAGCTGTTTTTT.

The gene calls are TRBV29-1 and TRBJ2-3; possibly TRBD2 for D (5 bases). V was cut by 7 bases and J by 5 bases, with 13 bases left in between. CDR1 and CDR2 (germline): SQVTM, ANQGSEA. This CDR3 spans 12 amino acids. Written as DNA, the CDR3 is TGCAGCGCACGGGAACCCGTAGATACGCAGTATTTT. The encoded protein is CSAREPVDTQYF.

The V gene is TRBV5-1, the J gene TRBJ2-6, with TRBD1 identical over 9 bases. The CDR3 covers 18 residues. Germline-derived CDR1 and CDR2 are SGHRS and YFSETQ. The V segment lost 4 bases and the J segment 1 base; nucleotides outside the gene matches: 9. The CDR3 nucleotides read TGCGCCAGCAGCCTAGCCGGGACAGGGAGGTCTGGGGCCAACGTCCTGACTTTC. As protein: CASSLAGTGRSGANVLTF.

The rearrangement uses TRBV27 and TRBJ1-2; D is possibly TRBD1 (5 bases). Trimming removed 6 bases from V and 8 bases from J, with 22 bases in between. The CDR3 consists of 15 residues. CDR1 and CDR2 (germline): MNHEY, SMNVEV (reference sequence). CDR3 coding DNA: TGTGCCAGCAGCAAACTACCCCCAGGGCAGCGAGGCTACACCTTC. This translates into CASSKLPPGQRGYTF.

The CDR3 reads CASSEQGDNSPLHF. CDR3 DNA sequence: TGTGCCAGCAGCGAGCAGGGCGATAATTCACCCCTCCACTTT. V and J are TRBV11-1 and TRBJ1-6; maybe TRBD1 (5 bases). Trimming took off 5 bases at V and 5 bases at J, with 10 bases between the two ends. Germline loops: CDR1 SGHAT, CDR2 FQDESV (reference sequence). The CDR3 covers 14 residues.